Reported below is one T cell receptor (beta chain). Its antigen is not identified. The junction departs from germline at one end; a sequencing error may be responsible. Time point here: neoterminal ileum biopsy at postoperative endoscopy, about 6 months after surgery. Included were adult ileal or ileocolonic Crohn's patients indicated for ileocolonic resection. TCRdb's copy holds only in-frame clones and misses some; the assay was immunoSEQ multiplex PCR. The sample carries about 11,000 clones, more than 65% recorded once. CDR1 is MNHNY and CDR2 is SVGAGI in the germline V gene (reference sequence). The CDR3 contains 14 residues. This record comes from a study of T cell repertoires in ileal Crohn's disease. Study-level findings and limits: Compared with CD4 T cells, sorted CD8 cells carried more expanded clones.

The sequence came from an adult with Crohn's disease. The chain uses TRBV6-6 and TRBJ2-1; 8 bases match TRBD2. Specimen: ileal tissue. CDR3 DNA: TGCGCCAGCAGTGGACTAGCCTCCTACAATGAGCAGTTCTTC. Its protein is CASSGLASYNEQFF.